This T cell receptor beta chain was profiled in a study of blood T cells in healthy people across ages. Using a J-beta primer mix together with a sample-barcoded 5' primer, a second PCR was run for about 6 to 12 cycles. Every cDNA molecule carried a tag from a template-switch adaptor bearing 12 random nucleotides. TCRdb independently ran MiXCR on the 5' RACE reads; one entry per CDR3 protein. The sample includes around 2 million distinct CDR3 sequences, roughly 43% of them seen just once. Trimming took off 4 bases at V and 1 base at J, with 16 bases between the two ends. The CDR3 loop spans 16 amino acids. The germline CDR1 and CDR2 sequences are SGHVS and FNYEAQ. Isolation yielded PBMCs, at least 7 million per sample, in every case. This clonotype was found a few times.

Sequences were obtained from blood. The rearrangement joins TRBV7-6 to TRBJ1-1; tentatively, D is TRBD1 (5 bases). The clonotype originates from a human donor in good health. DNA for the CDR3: TGTGCCAGCAGCTCATTCGGTGGGGGTAAGAACACTGAAGCTTTCTTT. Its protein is CASSSFGGGKNTEAFF.